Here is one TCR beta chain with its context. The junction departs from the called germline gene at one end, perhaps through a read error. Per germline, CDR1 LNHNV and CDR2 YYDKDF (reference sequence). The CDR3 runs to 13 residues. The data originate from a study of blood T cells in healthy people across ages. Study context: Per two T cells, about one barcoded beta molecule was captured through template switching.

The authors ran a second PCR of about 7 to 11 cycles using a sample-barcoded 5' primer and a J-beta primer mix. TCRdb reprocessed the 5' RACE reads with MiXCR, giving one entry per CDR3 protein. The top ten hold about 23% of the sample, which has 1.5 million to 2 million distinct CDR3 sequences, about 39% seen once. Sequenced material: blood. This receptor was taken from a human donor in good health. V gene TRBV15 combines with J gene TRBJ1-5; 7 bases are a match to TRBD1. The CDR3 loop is CATTTGPYQPRHF. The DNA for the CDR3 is TGTGCCACCACGACAGGGCCCTATCAGCCCCGGCATTTT.